The 3 T cell receptor beta chains reported below all come from one sample, sequenced in a study of cytomegalovirus exposure and HLA in healthy donors. PCR involved 60 Vbeta and 13 Jbeta primers. Data came from immunoSEQ multiplex PCR; TCRdb stores just in-frame clones and leaves some out. The sample spans around 140,000 clones; the ten largest clones claim roughly 1.5%. Sequencing was performed on PBMCs. These receptors were taken from a woman in her forties in good health and CMV-seronegative.

This chain links TRBV13 with TRBJ1-2, with TRBD1 matching over 7 bases. V lost 2 bases, J lost 5 bases, and 2 bases stayed unmatched. The CDR3 extends over 13 amino acids. The germline V gene encodes CDR1 PRHDT and CDR2 FYEKMQ (reference sequence). The CDR3, as DNA: TGTGCCAGCAGCTTAAAGACAGGGTATGGCTACACCTTC. This translates into CASSLKTGYGYTF.

The chain couples TRBV7-6 to TRBJ1-6; TRBD1 aligns across 8 bases. V trimming: 4 bases; J trimming: 10 bases; junction bases outside the gene matches: 9. Germline CDR1 is SGHVS and CDR2 is FNYEAQ. The CDR3 consists of 15 residues. The CDR3 DNA reads TGTGCCAGCAGCTCACGACAGGGGCGGCGGTCACCCCTCCACTTT. It encodes CASSSRQGRRSPLHF.

The J gene is TRBJ1-6, the V gene TRBV7-9; D might be TRBD1 (6 bases). CDR3 length equals 14 residues. Germline V gene data show CDR1 as SEHNR and CDR2 as FQNEAQ (reference sequence). The V end lost 3 bases, the J end lost 9 bases, and 12 bases lay between the germline ends. For the CDR3, the DNA is TGTGCCAGCAGCTTGGGACATTCAGGTTCACCCCTCCACTTT. It is translated as CASSLGHSGSPLHF.